A single count supports the clone carrying this T cell receptor beta chain. Antigen unknown. Patients with alopecia areata provided lesional scalp punch biopsies as well as peripheral blood. This record comes from a study of CD8+ T cells in alopecia areata. At the level of the study: Among treated patients, oral tofacitinib was administered at 5 to 10 mg twice daily. Study-wide points: Normal skin's resident alphabeta T cells are sequenced alongside lesional scalp T cells.

Germline-derived CDR1 and CDR2 are LGHNA and YNFKEQ. Trimming pared 4 bases from V and 2 bases from J, leaving 15 bases between. CDR3 length: 16 residues. Reverse transcribed after extraction, RNA yielded cDNA as the sequencing template. The assay was immunoSEQ multiplex PCR, and TCRdb's table has in-frame clones only and misses some. The profile shows some 150,000 clones, roughly 70% of them singletons. The clonotype originates from a human donor with alopecia areata. This chain links TRBV4-2 with TRBJ1-3, with D unresolved. Source: CD8+ T cells sorted from blood, taken at week 0. CDR3 coding DNA: TGTGCCAGCAGCCCCACAGCCCCGGGCGCTGGAAACACCATATATTTT. It encodes CASSPTAPGAGNTIYF.